The source of this T cell receptor beta chain is a study of PD-1 blockade in classical Hodgkin lymphoma. TCRdb's table, derived via immunoSEQ multiplex PCR, lists solely in-frame clones and lacks some. The sample contains tens of thousands of clones, roughly 94% of which appear only once. Study observations and caveats: Why repertoires differed is undefined; disease activity or prior therapy possibly contributed. Newly diagnosed patients were reported to start with lower TCR diversity than healthy donors.

Turning to this clone: No antigen is known for it.

The sample's time point: newly diagnosed, previously untreated cHL patient sample. Newly diagnosed, untreated classical Hodgkin lymphoma PBMCs served as comparison. CDR1 and CDR2 from the germline V gene are SGHAT and FQNNGV. This CDR3 is built from 14 residues. V dropped 4 bases and J dropped 4 bases, with 11 bases sitting between them. The source material was peripheral blood mononuclear cells (PBMCs). The V and J genes are TRBV11-2 and TRBJ2-1; unclear D gene. The sequence was collected from a human donor with classical Hodgkin lymphoma. The CDR3 here is CASSSYGLYNEQFF. CDR3 DNA sequence: TGTGCCAGCAGCTCCTATGGGTTATACAATGAGCAGTTCTTC.